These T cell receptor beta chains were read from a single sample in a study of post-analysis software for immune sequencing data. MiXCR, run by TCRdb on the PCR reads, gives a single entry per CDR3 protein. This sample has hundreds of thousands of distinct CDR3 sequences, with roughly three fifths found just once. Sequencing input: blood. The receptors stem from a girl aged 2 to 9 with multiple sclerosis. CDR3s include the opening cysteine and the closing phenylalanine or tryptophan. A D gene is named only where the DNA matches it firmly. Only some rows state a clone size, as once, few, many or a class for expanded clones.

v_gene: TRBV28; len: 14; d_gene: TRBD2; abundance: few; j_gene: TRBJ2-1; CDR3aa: CASGKRGGLNEQFF; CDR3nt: TGTGCCAGCGGCAAGCGGGGGGGCCTGAATGAGCAGTTCTTC
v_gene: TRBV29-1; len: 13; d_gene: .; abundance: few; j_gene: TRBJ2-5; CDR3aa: CSVEVSPQETQYF; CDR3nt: TGCAGCGTTGAGGTATCGCCCCAAGAGACCCAGTACTTC
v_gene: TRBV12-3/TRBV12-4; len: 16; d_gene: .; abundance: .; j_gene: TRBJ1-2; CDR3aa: CASSLDPTGTLYGYTF; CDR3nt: TGTGCCAGCAGTTTAGATCCGACAGGAACCCTCTATGGCTACACCTTC
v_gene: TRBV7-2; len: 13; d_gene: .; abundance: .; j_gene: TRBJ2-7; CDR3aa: CASRMRSSYEQYF; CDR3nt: TGTGCCAGCAGGATGCGGAGTTCCTACGAGCAGTACTTC
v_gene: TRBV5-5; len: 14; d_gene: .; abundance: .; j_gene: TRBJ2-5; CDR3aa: CASSSRDGQETQYF; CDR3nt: TGTGCCAGCAGCTCCCGGGACGGGCAAGAGACCCAGTACTTC
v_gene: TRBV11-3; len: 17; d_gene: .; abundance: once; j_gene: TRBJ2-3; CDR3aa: CASSLSRAGVGTDTQYF; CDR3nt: TGTGCCAGTAGCCTTTCCCGGGCAGGCGTTGGCACAGATACGCAGTATTTT
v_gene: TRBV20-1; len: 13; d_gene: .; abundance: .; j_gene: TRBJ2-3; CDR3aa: CSALLTTSDTQYF; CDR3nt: TGCAGTGCCCTCTTGACTACTTCAGATACGCAGTATTTT
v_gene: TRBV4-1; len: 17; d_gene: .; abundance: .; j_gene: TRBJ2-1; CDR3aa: CASSQLGGRGIYNEQFF; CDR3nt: TGCGCCAGCAGCCAACTTGGTGGGCGGGGCATTTACAATGAGCAGTTCTTC
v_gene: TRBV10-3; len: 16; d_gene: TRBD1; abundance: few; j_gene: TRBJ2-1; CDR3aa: CAISGRGTGDNNEQFF; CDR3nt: TGTGCCATCAGTGGCCGCGGGACAGGGGACAACAATGAGCAGTTCTTC
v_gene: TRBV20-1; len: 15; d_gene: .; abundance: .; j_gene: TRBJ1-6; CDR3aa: CSASDAVSSESPLHF; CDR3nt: TGCAGTGCTAGTGACGCGGTCAGCTCGGAGTCACCCCTCCACTTT
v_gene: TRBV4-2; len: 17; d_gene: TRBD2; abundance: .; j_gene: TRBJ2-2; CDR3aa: CASSQEFGRGETGELFF; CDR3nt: TGTGCCAGCAGCCAAGAGTTCGGTCGGGGGGAGACCGGGGAGCTGTTTTTT
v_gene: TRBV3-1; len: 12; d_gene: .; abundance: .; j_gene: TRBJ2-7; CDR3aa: CASSHGRGEQYF; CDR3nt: TGTGCCAGCAGCCACGGCAGGGGCGAGCAGTACTTC
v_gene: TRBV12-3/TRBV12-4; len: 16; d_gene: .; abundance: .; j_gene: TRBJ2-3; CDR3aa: CASSPQQPTYTDTQYF; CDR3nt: TGTGCCAGCAGCCCCCAACAGCCCACCTACACAGATACGCAGTATTTT
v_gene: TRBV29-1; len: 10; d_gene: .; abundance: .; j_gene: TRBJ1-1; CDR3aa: CSVELTEAFF; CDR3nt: TGCAGCGTTGAGTTGACTGAAGCTTTCTTT
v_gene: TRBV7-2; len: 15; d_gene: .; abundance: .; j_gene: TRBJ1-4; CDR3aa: CASSLSRDTNEKLFF; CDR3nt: TGTGCCAGCAGCTTAAGCAGGGATACTAATGAAAAACTGTTTTTT
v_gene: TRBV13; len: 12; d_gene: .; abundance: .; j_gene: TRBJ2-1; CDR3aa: CASTLLGTEQFF; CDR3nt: TGTGCCAGCACCCTCCTGGGGACAGAGCAGTTCTTC
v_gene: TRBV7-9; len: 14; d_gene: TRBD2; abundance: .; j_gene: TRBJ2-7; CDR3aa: CASSWAGESYEQYF; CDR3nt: TGTGCCAGCAGCTGGGCGGGAGAAAGCTACGAGCAGTACTTC
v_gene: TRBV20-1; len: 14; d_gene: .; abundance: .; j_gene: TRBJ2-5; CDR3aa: CSARDAAIQETQYF; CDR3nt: TGCAGTGCTAGAGATGCGGCAATACAAGAGACCCAGTACTTC
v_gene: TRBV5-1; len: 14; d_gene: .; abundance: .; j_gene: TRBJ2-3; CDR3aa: CASSFQTRSDTQYF; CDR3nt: TGCGCCAGCAGCTTCCAGACTAGGTCAGATACGCAGTATTTT
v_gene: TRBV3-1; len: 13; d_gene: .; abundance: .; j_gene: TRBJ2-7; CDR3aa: CASSQEWGYEQYF; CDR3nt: TGTGCCAGCAGCCAGGAGTGGGGATACGAGCAGTACTTC